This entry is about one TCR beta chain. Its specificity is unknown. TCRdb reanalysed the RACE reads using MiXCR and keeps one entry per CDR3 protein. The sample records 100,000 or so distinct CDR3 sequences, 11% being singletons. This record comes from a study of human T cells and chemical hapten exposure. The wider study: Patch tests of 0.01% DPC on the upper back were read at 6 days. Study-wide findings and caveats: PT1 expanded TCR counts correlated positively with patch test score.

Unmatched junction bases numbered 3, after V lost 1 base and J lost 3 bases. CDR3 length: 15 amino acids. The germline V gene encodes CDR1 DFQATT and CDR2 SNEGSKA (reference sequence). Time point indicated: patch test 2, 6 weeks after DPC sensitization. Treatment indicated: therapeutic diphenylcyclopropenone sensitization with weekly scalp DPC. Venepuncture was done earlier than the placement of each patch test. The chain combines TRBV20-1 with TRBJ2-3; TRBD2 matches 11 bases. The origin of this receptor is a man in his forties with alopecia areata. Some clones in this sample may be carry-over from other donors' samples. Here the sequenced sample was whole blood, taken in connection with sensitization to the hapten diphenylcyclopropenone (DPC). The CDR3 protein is CSARVLAGGTDTQYF. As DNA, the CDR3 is TGCAGTGCTAGAGTCCTAGCGGGAGGAACAGATACGCAGTATTTT.